This TCR beta chain was identified in a study of blood T cell repertoires in COVID-19. About the study: Samples representing acute and convalescent COVID-19 were sourced from the United States, Italy and Spain.

Per the original methods: Estimation of nucleated cell counts relied on the amplification of reference gene primers. Assay used: immunoSEQ multiplex PCR; TCRdb lists only in-frame clones, some missing. The V and J calls and the clone size are those of that table, but D and trimming were determined from the DNA. The sample shows about 140,000 clones, 88% of them seen only once. Germline V gene data show CDR1 as MNHNS and CDR2 as SASEGT. The CDR3 runs 14 residues. Trimming pared 3 bases from V and 0 bases from J, leaving 6 bases between. The specimen sequenced was peripheral blood. The sequence came from a human donor in a cohort sampled during active COVID-19. The chain has TRBV6-1 and TRBJ2-4; D uncertain. The CDR3 reads CASSEALAKNIQYF. CDR3 bases: TGTGCCAGCAGTGAGGCTCTAGCCAAAAACATTCAGTACTTC.